Below are 26 T cell receptor beta chains sequenced from a single sample in a study of blood T cell repertoires in COVID-19. The table came from immunoSEQ multiplex PCR; TCRdb's copy has only in-frame clones and leaves some out. The sample includes about 98,000 clones, less than 85% seen only once; the top ten take approximately 11%. Sample: peripheral blood. The receptors were gathered from a man between 70 and 80 years old with active or convalescent COVID-19.

V and J are TRBV11-3 and TRBJ1-1; D gene uncertain. Trimming removed 3 bases at V and 1 base at J, with 3 bases between. Germline V gives CDR1 SGHNT, CDR2 YENEEA. This CDR3 is 12 amino acids long. The CDR3 reads CASSFSNTEAFF. The CDR3 nucleotides read TGTGCCAGCAGCTTCTCGAACACTGAAGCTTTCTTT.

This chain links TRBV3-1 (or the pseudogene TRBV3-2) with TRBJ1-3; 8 bases align to TRBD1. In germline, CDR1 is LGHDT, CDR2 YNNKEL (reference sequence). CDR3 size: 18 residues. V gave up 4 bases and J gave up 4 bases; unmatched junction bases: 15. The CDR3 DNA reads TGTGCCAGCAGCCTCGCAGGGGGCCGCTTACGAGGCGGAAACACCATATATTTT. Amino acids: CASSLAGGRLRGGNTIYF.

The genes are TRBV20-1 and TRBJ1-1; D gene ambiguous. The length of the CDR3 is 11 residues. Germline CDR1 reads DFQATT; CDR2 reads SNEGSKA (reference sequence). Trimming left V 3 bases short and J 7 bases short, with 9 bases between. The CDR3 bases are TGCAGTGCTAGTGAGCAGTATGAAGCTTTCTTT. Translation gives CSASEQYEAFF.

V gene TRBV4-1 combines with J gene TRBJ2-5; 8 positions match TRBD2. The CDR3 is 17 amino acids. The V gene's germline CDR1 is MGHRA and CDR2 YSYEKL. The trim removed 1 base at V and 2 bases at J, leaving 9 bases unmatched. The CDR3: CASSQVTTGGHQETQYF. The CDR3 DNA reads as TGCGCCAGCAGCCAAGTCACAACGGGGGGGCATCAAGAGACCCAGTACTTC.

The chain links TRBV6-2 or TRBV6-3 to TRBJ2-2; 10 positions agree with TRBD1. This CDR3 has 19 residues. Unmatched junction bases numbered 15, after V lost 6 bases and J lost 2 bases. Germline CDR1 reads MNHEY; CDR2 reads SVGEGT. The CDR3 DNA follows: TGTGCCAGCAGCTCCCGAAGACAGGGGGCCGAGTATAACACCGGGGAGCTGTTTTTT. Its translation: CASSSRRQGAEYNTGELFF.

V and J are TRBV21-1 and TRBJ2-2; the table's D call, TRBD2, was not checked against the DNA. TRBV21-1 has pseudogene status. The CDR3 length is 18 residues. The CDR3, as DNA: TGTGCCAGCAGCAAGACTAGCGGGGGACAGAGTTACACCGGGGAGCTGTTTTTT. Translating it yields CASSKTSGGQSYTGELFF.

The rearrangement links TRBV6-5 to TRBJ1-1; TRBD1 agrees at 9 bases. The V gene's germline CDR1 is MNHEY and CDR2 SVGAGI. This CDR3 contains 13 residues. With 4 bases clipped from V and 4 bases from J, the junction kept 1 base outside the gene matches. The DNA for the CDR3 is TGTGCCAGCAGTTCGACAGGGGGCACTGAAGCTTTCTTT. Translation: CASSSTGGTEAFF.

This clone was seen a few times. The chain employs TRBV29-1 and TRBJ1-2; D not certain. The V and J ends lost 7 bases and 3 bases respectively, with 12 bases between them. Germline V gives CDR1 SQVTM, CDR2 ANQGSEA. The CDR3 extends over 12 amino acids. The CDR3 region is CSASADHYGYTF. CDR3 in DNA: TGCAGCGCGTCAGCGGATCACTATGGCTACACCTTC.

In this sample, this clone turned up a few times. The rearrangement uses TRBV19 and TRBJ2-5, with 10 bases fitting TRBD1. V was clipped by 5 bases and J by 5 bases; unmatched bases: 5. The CDR3 is made up of 14 amino acids. Germline loops: CDR1 LNHDA, CDR2 SQIVND (reference sequence). The CDR3 nucleotides are TGTGCCAGTAGTGAGGGACAGGGGTGGGAGACCCAGTACTTC. It encodes CASSEGQGWETQYF.

V is TRBV6-5 and J is TRBJ2-3, with D perhaps TRBD1 (6 bases). V shed 5 bases and J shed 3 bases, with 9 bases lying between them. The germline gives CDR1 MNHEY, CDR2 SVGAGI. The CDR3 is made up of 13 amino acids. The CDR3 protein is CASSITGTDTQYF. DNA for the CDR3: TGTGCCAGCAGTATTACAGGGACAGATACGCAGTATTTT.

The V gene is TRBV4-1, the J gene TRBJ2-7, with 8 bases that match TRBD1. Germline V gives CDR1 MGHRA, CDR2 YSYEKL. The CDR3 has 15 amino acids. V dropped 1 base and J dropped 3; count of bases not matched to a gene: 5. In DNA form, the CDR3 reads TGCGCCAGCAGCCAAGGGAGGACAGGGAGCTACGAGCAGTACTTC. Residues: CASSQGRTGSYEQYF.

The chain uses TRBV29-1 and TRBJ2-1, with 13 bases that match TRBD2. CDR1 is SQVTM and CDR2 is ANQGSEA in the germline V gene. This CDR3 region has 14 residues. The ends lost 2 bases at V and 9 bases at J; junction bases unmatched: 4. As DNA, the CDR3 is TGCAGCGTTGAACGACTAGCGGGGGGTTTTGAGCAGTTCTTC. As protein: CSVERLAGGFEQFF.

CDR3 bases: TGTGCCAGCAGCTTCGTCCAGGGGGTTACCTACGAGCAGTACTTC. Amino acids: CASSFVQGVTYEQYF. This chain joins TRBV7-9 and TRBJ2-7; 7 nucleotides line up with TRBD1. Germline V gene sequence: CDR1 SEHNR, CDR2 FQNEAQ (reference sequence). There are 15 residues in the CDR3. The ends lost 3 bases at V and 2 bases at J; junction bases unmatched: 7.

As for this clone: The identical CDR3 is also encoded by other nucleotide sequences in the sample. The J gene is TRBJ1-5, the V gene TRBV30; no reliable D call. Looked up from germline, CDR1 is GTSNPN and CDR2 is SVGIG (reference sequence). This CDR3 comprises 13 residues. V lost 2 bases, J lost 4 bases, and 9 bases lay in between. CDR3 sequence: CAWSTRENQPQHF. CDR3 bases: TGTGCCTGGAGTACGCGGGAAAATCAGCCCCAGCATTTT.

The chain links TRBV7-2 to TRBJ1-3, with 7 positions matching TRBD1. The CDR3 spans 16 residues. CDR1 is SGHTA and CDR2 is FQGNSA in the germline V gene. V gave up 5 bases and J gave up 2 bases; unmatched junction bases: 9. The CDR3 loop reads CASSLHDRAAGNTIYF. The CDR3 nucleotides read TGTGCCAGCAGCCTCCACGACAGGGCGGCTGGAAACACCATATATTTT.

V usage is TRBV5-1 and J usage is TRBJ2-3; no definite D call. This CDR3 region has 13 residues. Germline-derived CDR1 and CDR2 are SGHRS and YFSETQ. V lost 5 bases, J lost 2 bases, and 9 bases lay in between. The CDR3 sequence: CASRVSPTDTQYF. For the CDR3, the DNA is TGCGCCAGCAGGGTTAGTCCCACAGATACGCAGTATTTT.

The rearrangement links TRBV10-3 to TRBJ2-7, with a tentative D call TRBD2 (5 bases). This CDR3 is 13 amino acids long. The V end lost 4 bases, the J end lost 2 bases, and 9 bases lay between the germline ends. CDR1 is ENHRY, CDR2 SYGVKD, per germline. As DNA, the CDR3 is TGTGCCATCAGTGTTGACGGGGCCTACGAGCAGTACTTC. Protein product: CAISVDGAYEQYF.

The chain joins TRBV4-1 to TRBJ1-5; D gene uncertain. V was cut by 0 bases and J by 0 bases, with 6 bases left in between. The CDR3 is 15 amino acids. From germline, CDR1 is MGHRA and CDR2 YSYEKL. CDR3 nucleotide sequence: TGCGCCAGCAGCCAAGACCGGGGTAGCAATCAGCCCCAGCATTTT. Protein: CASSQDRGSNQPQHF.

The rearrangement joins TRBV7-9 to TRBJ1-2; D remains unclear. The germline CDR1 and CDR2 sequences are SEHNR and FQNEAQ (reference sequence). This CDR3 has 15 residues. V was clipped by 2 bases and J by 6 bases, with 16 bases between them. The CDR3 reads CASSLSRMRADGYTF. The CDR3 nucleotides are TGTGCCAGCAGCTTAAGCAGGATGAGGGCGGATGGCTACACCTTC.

The genes are TRBV5-4 and TRBJ1-5; D uncertain. The germline V gene encodes CDR1 SGHNT and CDR2 YYREEE (reference sequence). The germline V and J ends were trimmed by 5 bases and 3 bases, with 12 bases remaining between them. This CDR3 spans 14 amino acids. CDR3 sequence reads: CASSRSGNNQPQHF. The CDR3 DNA reads TGTGCCAGCAGTCGCAGCGGCAACAATCAGCCCCAGCATTTT. Filled out from reference TRBV5-4 and TRBJ1-5, the complete variable domain reads ETGVTQSPTHLIKTRGQQVTLRCSSQSGHNTVSWYQQALGQGPQFIFQYYREEENGRGNFPPRFSGLQFPNYSSELNVNALELDDSALYLCASSRSGNNQPQHFGDGTRLSIL.

The J gene is TRBJ2-1, the V gene TRBV5-4, with 10 bases matching TRBD2. The germline gives CDR1 SGHNT, CDR2 YYREEE (reference sequence). CDR3 length equals 14 residues. Losses at the gene ends were 4 bases for V and 4 bases for J; bases not matched to a gene: 2. The CDR3 DNA follows: TGTGCCAGCAGCCTGACTAGCGGGTACAATGAGCAGTTCTTC. Its translation is CASSLTSGYNEQFF.

The chain has TRBV30 and TRBJ2-3; TRBD2 aligns across 8 bases. The germline V gene has CDR1 GTSNPN and CDR2 SVGIG (reference sequence). The CDR3 has 15 amino acids. With 2 bases clipped from V and 0 bases from J, the junction kept 4 bases outside the gene matches. The CDR3 loop reads CAWSKTSASTDTQYF. CDR3 sequence (DNA): TGTGCCTGGAGTAAGACTAGCGCTAGCACAGATACGCAGTATTTT.

The rearrangement uses TRBV9 and TRBJ1-4; TRBD1 is a possible D gene (6 bases). V lost 0 bases to trimming and J lost 2 bases, with 11 bases between them. CDR1 is SGDLS, CDR2 YYNGEE, per germline. The CDR3 has 16 residues. CDR3 coding DNA: TGTGCCAGCAGCGTAGGCAGGGGCGCCACTAATGAAAAACTGTTTTTT. This gives the protein CASSVGRGATNEKLFF.

This chain links TRBV7-2 with TRBJ1-3; D perhaps matches TRBD1 (6 bases). CDR1 and CDR2 (germline): SGHTA, FQGNSA. This CDR3 has 15 residues. Trimming pared 2 bases from V and 2 bases from J, leaving 10 bases between. Here the CDR3 DNA reads TGTGCCAGCAGCTTACAGGGGTTTGCTGGAAACACCATATATTTT. It encodes CASSLQGFAGNTIYF.

The table lists this clone with a count of one. The J gene is TRBJ1-1, the V gene TRBV7-9; the D is unclear. V lost 5 bases, J lost 5 bases, and 9 bases lay in between. The CDR3 has 12 residues. Looked up from germline, CDR1 is SEHNR and CDR2 is FQNEAQ (reference sequence). CDR3 nucleotides: TGTGCCAGCAGCCCTCGGGGAACTGAAGCTTTCTTT. It encodes CASSPRGTEAFF.

The chain has TRBV6-5 and TRBJ2-1, with TRBD2 as a possible D gene (5 bases). V lost 7 bases to trimming and J lost 5 bases, with 18 bases between them. The CDR3 is made up of 15 amino acids. CDR1 and CDR2 from the germline V gene are MNHEY and SVGAGI. The CDR3 nucleotides read TGTGCCAGCAAACGTAAGGAGACTACCAACAATGAGCAGTTCTTC. Translated, it gives CASKRKETTNNEQFF.